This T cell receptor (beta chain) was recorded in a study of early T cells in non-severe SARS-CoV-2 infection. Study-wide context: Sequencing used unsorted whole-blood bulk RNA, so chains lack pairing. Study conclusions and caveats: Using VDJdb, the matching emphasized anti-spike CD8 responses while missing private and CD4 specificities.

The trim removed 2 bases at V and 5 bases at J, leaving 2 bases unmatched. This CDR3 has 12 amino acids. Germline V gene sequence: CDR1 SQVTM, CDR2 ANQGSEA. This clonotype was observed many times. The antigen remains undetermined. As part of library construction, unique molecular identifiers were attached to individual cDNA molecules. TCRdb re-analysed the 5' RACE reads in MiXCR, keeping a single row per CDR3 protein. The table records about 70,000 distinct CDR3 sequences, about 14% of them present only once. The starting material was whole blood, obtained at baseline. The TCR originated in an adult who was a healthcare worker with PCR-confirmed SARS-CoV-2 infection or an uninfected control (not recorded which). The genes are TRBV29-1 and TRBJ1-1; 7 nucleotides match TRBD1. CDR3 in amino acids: CSVETGVTEAFF. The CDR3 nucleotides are TGCAGCGTTGAAACAGGGGTGACTGAAGCTTTCTTT. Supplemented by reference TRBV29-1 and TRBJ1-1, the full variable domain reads SAVISQKPSRDICQRGTSLTIQCQVDSQVTMMFWYRQQPGQSLTLIATANQGSEATYESGFVIDKFPISRPNLTFSTLTVSNMSPEDSSIYLCSVETGVTEAFFGQGTRLTVV.